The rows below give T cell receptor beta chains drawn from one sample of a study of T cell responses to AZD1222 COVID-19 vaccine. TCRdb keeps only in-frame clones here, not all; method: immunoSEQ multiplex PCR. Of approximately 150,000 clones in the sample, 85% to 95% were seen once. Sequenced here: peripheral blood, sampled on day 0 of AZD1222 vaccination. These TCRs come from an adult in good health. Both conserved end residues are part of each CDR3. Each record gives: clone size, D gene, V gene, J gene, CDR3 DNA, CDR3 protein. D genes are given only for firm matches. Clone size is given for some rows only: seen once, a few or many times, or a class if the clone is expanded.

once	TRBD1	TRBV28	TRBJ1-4	TGTGCCAGCAGGACCGGGACAGGGGTTAAAGCAACTAATGAAAAACTGTTTTTT	CASRTGTGVKATNEKLFF
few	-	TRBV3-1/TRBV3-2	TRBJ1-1	TGTGCCAGCAGCCAAGATCTGGGGACGTGGGACACTGAAGCTTTCTTT	CASSQDLGTWDTEAFF
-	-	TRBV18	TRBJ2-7	TGTGCCAGCTCATCCAGACAGGTTGCCTACGAGCAGTACTTC	CASSSRQVAYEQYF
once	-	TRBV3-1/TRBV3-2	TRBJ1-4	TGTGCCAGCAGCCAAAAGAGACAGGAGCTGGCAACTAATGAAAAACTGTTTTTT	CASSQKRQELATNEKLFF
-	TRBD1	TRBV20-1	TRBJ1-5	TGCAGTGCTAGTTCGGTTTCAGGGGGCGGTCAGCCCCAGCATTTT	CSASSVSGGGQPQHF
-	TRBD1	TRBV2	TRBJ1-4	TGTGCCAGCAGTGAGCAAGGGACAGGGGGTGAAAAACTGTTTTTT	CASSEQGTGGEKLFF
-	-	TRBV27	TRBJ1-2	TGTGCCAGCAGTTACCACCCCGGAAGCTACTATGGCTACACCTTC	CASSYHPGSYYGYTF
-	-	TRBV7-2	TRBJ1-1	TGTGCCAGCAGCACCGTCCGCGGCCCAACTGAAGCTTTCTTT	CASSTVRGPTEAFF
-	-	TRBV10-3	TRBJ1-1	TGTGCCATCAATAGACCGGGACTGAGAAACACTGAAGCTTTCTTT	CAINRPGLRNTEAFF
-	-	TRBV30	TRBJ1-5	TGTGCCTGGAGGAGGCAGGGAGGCAATCAGCCCCAGCATTTT	CAWRRQGGNQPQHF
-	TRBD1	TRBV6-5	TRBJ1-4	TGTGCCAGCACCAACCCGGGACAGGTTAATGAAAAACTGTTTTTT	CASTNPGQVNEKLFF
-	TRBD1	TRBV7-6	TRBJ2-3	TGTGCCAGCAGCTCCGGACAGGGCACAGATACGCAGTATTTT	CASSSGQGTDTQYF
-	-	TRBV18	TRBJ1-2	TGTGCCAGCTCAGTCGATCCCGACTACTATGGCTACACCTTC	CASSVDPDYYGYTF
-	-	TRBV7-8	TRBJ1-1	TGTGCCAGCAGCAAACCAGGGGCAAGGGCTGAAGCTTTCTTT	CASSKPGARAEAFF
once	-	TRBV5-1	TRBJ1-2	TGCGCCAGCAGCCAAGGGGGGGCCTATGGCTACACCTTC	CASSQGGAYGYTF